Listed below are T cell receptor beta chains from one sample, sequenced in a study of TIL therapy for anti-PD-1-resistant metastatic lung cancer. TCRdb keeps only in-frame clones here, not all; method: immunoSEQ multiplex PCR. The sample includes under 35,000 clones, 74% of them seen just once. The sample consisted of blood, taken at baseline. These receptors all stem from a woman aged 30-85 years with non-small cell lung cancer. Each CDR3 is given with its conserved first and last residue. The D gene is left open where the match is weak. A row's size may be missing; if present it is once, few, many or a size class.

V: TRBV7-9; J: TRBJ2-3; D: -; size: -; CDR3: CASSRIEEDTQYF; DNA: TGTGCCAGCAGCCGAATAGAGGAAGATACGCAGTATTTT
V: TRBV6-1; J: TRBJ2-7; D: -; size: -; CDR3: CASSVIDRTYEQYF; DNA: TGTGCCAGCAGTGTAATTGACCGGACCTACGAGCAGTACTTC
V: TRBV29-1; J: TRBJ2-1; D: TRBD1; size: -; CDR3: CSADLGTGYNEQFF; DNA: TGCAGCGCCGACCTGGGGACAGGGTACAATGAGCAGTTCTTC
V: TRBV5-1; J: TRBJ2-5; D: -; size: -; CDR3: CASSLGLSGKETQYF; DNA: TGCGCCAGCAGCTTGGGGCTTAGCGGAAAAGAGACCCAGTACTTC
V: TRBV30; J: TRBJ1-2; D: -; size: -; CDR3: CAWSVRFYGYTF; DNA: TGTGCCTGGAGTGTACGTTTCTATGGCTACACCTTC
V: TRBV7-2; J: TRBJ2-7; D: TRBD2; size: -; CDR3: CASSARPPGLAGTIYEQYF; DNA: TGTGCCAGCAGCGCAAGGCCCCCGGGACTAGCGGGAACCATCTACGAGCAGTACTTC
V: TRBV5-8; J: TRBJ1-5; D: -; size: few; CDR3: CASTTGDKPQHF; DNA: TGTGCCAGCACGACAGGCGATAAGCCCCAGCATTTT
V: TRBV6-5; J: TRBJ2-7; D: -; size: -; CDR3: CASSSLPVPNSYEQYF; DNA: TGTGCCAGCAGTTCTCTACCAGTGCCCAACTCCTACGAGCAGTACTTC
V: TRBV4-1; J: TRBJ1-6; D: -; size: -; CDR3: CASSQVYNSPLHF; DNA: TGCGCCAGCAGCCAAGTTTATAATTCACCCCTCCACTTT
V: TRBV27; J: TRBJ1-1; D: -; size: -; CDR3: CASIPHPENTEAFF; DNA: TGTGCCAGCATCCCACACCCGGAGAACACTGAAGCTTTCTTT
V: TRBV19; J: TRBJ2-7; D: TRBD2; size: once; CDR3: CASSRLAGVPYEQYF; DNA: TGTGCCAGTAGCAGGCTAGCGGGAGTCCCCTACGAGCAGTACTTC
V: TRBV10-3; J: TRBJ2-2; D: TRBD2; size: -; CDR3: CAISDPAGAGELFF; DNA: TGTGCCATCAGTGATCCAGCGGGAGCCGGGGAGCTGTTTTTT
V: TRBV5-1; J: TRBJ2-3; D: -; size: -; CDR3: CASSLAAAVGTDTQYF; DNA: TGCGCCAGCAGCTTGGCAGCGGCAGTGGGCACAGATACGCAGTATTTT
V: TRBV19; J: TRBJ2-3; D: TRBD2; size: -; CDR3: CASSTPLAGRTDTQYF; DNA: TGTGCCAGTAGTACCCCACTAGCGGGCCGCACAGATACGCAGTATTTT
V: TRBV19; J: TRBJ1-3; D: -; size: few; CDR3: CASSTGTGNIIYF; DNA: TGTGCCAGTAGTACTGGAACTGGAAACATCATATATTTT
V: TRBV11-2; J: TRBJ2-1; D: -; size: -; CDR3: CASSLVGGRVRGNEQFF; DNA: TGTGCCAGCAGCTTGGTTGGTGGCAGGGTGAGGGGCAATGAGCAGTTCTTC
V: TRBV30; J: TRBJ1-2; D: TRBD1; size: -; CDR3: CAWSPEGQSDTF; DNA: TGTGCCTGGAGTCCAGAGGGACAGTCTGATACCTTC
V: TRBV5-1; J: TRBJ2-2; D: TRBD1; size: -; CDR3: CASSSGQGAGTGELFF; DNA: TGCGCCAGCAGCTCGGGACAGGGAGCGGGCACCGGGGAGCTGTTTTTT
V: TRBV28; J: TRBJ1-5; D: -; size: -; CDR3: CASSAQGRALGQPQHF; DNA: TGTGCCAGCAGTGCTCAAGGCCGGGCTCTGGGTCAGCCCCAGCATTTT
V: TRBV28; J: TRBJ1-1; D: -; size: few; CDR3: CASSLGLSLAFF; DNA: TGTGCCAGCAGTTTGGGTCTTTCGCTTGCTTTCTTT
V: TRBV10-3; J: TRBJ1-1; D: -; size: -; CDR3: CATTVLPPRENTEAFF; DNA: TGTGCCACCACAGTCCTACCCCCCAGAGAGAACACTGAAGCTTTCTTT
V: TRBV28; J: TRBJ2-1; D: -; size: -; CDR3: CASTQAANEQFF; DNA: TGTGCCAGCACGCAAGCGGCCAATGAGCAGTTCTTC
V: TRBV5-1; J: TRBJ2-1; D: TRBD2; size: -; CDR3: CASSILGGSGYNEQFF; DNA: TGCGCCAGCAGCATCCTGGGCGGGAGCGGCTACAATGAGCAGTTCTTC
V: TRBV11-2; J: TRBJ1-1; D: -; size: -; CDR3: CASSPGGTEAFF; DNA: TGTGCCAGCAGCCCGGGTGGGACTGAAGCTTTCTTT
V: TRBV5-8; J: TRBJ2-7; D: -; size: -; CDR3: CASSTSGYEQYF; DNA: TGTGCCAGCAGCACTTCAGGATACGAGCAGTACTTC
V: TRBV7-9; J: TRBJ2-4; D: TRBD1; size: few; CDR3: CASSKDPRDRIAKNIQYF; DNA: TGTGCCAGCAGCAAGGACCCACGGGACAGGATAGCCAAAAACATTCAGTACTTC
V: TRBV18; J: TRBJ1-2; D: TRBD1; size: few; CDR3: CASSPPDRGLGGYTF; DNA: TGTGCCAGCTCACCACCCGACAGGGGGTTGGGAGGCTACACCTTC
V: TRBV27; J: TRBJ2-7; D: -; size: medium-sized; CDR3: CASHTAYKGYEQYF; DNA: TGTGCCAGCCACACCGCTTATAAGGGGTACGAGCAGTACTTC
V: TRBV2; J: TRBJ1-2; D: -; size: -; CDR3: CASSAGFVTDVYGYTF; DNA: TGTGCCAGCAGTGCAGGATTTGTGACAGATGTCTATGGCTACACCTTC
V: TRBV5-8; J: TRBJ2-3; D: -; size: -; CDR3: CATVTDTDTQYF; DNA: TGTGCCACCGTTACGGACACAGATACGCAGTATTTT
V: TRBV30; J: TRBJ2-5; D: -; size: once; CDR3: CAWSVGGRETQYF; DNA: TGTGCCTGGAGCGTAGGGGGACGAGAGACCCAGTACTTC
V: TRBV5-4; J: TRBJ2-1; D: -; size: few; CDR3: CASSLSESYNEQFF; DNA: TGTGCCAGCAGCTTATCGGAATCCTACAATGAGCAGTTCTTC
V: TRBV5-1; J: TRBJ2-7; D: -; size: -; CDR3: CASAPGGNEQYF; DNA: TGCGCCAGCGCCCCGGGCGGCAACGAGCAGTACTTC
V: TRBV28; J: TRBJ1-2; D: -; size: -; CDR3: CASSISRFYGYTF; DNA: TGTGCCAGCAGTATTTCCAGGTTCTATGGCTACACCTTC
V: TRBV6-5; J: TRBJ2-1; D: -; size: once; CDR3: CASSGGQGEQFF; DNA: TGTGCCAGCAGTGGGGGGCAGGGTGAGCAGTTCTTC
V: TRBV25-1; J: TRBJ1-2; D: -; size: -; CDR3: CASSEYGWGYGYTF; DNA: TGTGCCAGCAGTGAATATGGGTGGGGGTATGGCTACACCTTC
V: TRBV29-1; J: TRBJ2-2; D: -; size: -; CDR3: CSASGTTNTGELFF; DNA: TGCAGCGCCTCCGGGACCACGAACACCGGGGAGCTGTTTTTT
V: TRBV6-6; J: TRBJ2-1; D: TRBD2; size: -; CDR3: CASSDAGRSGSTFF; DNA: TGTGCCAGCAGCGATGCAGGAAGAAGCGGGAGTACGTTCTTC
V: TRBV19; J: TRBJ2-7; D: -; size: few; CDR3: CASSMGHPYEQYF; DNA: TGTGCCAGTAGTATGGGACACCCCTACGAGCAGTACTTC
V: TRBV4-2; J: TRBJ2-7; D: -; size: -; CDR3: CASSQGGRDSYEQYF; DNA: TGTGCCAGCAGCCAAGGGGGGCGAGATTCCTACGAGCAGTACTTC